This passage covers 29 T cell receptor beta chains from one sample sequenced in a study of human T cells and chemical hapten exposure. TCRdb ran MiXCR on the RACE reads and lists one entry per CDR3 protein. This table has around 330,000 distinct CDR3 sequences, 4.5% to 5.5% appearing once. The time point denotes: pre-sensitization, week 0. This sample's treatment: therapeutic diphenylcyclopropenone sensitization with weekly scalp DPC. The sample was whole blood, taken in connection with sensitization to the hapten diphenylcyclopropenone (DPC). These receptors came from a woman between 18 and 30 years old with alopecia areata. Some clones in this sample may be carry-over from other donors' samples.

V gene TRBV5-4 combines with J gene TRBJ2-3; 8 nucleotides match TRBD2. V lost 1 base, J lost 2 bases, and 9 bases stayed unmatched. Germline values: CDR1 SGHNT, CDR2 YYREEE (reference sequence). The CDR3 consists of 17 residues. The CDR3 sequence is CASSLTVAGGTTDTQYF. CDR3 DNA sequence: TGTGCCAGCAGCTTGACGGTGGCGGGGGGAACCACAGATACGCAGTATTTT.

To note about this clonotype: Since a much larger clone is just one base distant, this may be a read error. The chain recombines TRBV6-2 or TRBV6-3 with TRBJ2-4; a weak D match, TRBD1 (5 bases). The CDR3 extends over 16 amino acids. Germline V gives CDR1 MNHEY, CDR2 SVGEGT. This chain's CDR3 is CDSSQQGLLAKNIQYF. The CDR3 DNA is TGTGACAGCAGCCAGCAGGGTCTCCTAGCCAAAAACATTCAGTACTTC.

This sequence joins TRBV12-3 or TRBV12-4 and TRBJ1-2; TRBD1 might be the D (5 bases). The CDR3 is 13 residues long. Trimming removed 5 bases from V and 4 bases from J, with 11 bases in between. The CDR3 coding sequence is TGTGCCAGCAGTCCGGGACGGAGCTATGGCTACACCTTC. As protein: CASSPGRSYGYTF.

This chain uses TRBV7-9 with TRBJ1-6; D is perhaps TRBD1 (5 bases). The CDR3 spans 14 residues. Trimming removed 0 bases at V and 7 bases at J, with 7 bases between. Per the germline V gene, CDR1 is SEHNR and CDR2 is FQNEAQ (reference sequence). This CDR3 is CASSLAGANSPLHF. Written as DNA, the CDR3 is TGTGCCAGCAGCTTAGCAGGGGCCAATTCACCCCTCCACTTT.

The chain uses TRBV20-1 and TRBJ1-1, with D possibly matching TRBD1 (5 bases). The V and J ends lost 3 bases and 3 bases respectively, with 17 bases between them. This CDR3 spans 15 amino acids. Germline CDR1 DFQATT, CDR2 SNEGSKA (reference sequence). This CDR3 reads CSARPPGGVDTEAFF. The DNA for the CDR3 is TGCAGTGCTAGGCCACCTGGGGGAGTGGACACTGAAGCTTTCTTT.

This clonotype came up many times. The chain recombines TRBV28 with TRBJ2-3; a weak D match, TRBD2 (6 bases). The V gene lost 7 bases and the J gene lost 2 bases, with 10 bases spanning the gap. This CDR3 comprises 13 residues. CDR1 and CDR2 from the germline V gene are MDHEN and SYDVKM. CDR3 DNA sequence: TGTGCCAGCATGGGGGGAAACACAGATACGCAGTATTTT. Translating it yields CASMGGNTDTQYF.

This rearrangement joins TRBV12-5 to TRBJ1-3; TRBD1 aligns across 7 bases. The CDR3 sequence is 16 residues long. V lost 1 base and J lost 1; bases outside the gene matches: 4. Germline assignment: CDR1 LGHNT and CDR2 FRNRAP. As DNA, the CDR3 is TGTGCTAGTGGTTTGGGACAGGGTACGTCTGGAAACACCATATATTTT. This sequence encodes CASGLGQGTSGNTIYF.

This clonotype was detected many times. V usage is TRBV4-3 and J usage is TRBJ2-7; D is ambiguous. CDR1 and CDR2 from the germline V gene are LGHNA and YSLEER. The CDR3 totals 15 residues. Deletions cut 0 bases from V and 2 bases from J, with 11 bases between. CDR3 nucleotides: TGCGCCAGCAGCCAAGAGGATAGGGAAACCTACGAGCAGTACTTC. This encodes CASSQEDRETYEQYF.

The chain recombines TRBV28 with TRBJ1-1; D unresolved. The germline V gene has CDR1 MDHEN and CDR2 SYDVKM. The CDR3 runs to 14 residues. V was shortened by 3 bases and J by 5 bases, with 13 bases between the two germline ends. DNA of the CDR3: TGTGCCAGCAGTTTCTCTTCAGGAGAAACTGAAGCTTTCTTT. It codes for CASSFSSGETEAFF.

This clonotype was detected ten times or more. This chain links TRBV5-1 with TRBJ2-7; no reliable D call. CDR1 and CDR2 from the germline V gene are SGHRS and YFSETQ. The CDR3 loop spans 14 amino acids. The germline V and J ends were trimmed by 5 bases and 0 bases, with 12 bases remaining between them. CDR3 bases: TGCGCCAGCAGAGAGGCGGCAAGCTCCTACGAGCAGTACTTC. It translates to CASREAASSYEQYF.

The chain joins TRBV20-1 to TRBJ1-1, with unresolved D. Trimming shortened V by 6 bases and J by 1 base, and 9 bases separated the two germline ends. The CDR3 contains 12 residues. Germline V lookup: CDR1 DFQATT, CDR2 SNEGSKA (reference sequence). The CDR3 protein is CSAGPGNTEAFF. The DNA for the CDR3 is TGCAGTGCCGGACCCGGGAACACTGAAGCTTTCTTT.

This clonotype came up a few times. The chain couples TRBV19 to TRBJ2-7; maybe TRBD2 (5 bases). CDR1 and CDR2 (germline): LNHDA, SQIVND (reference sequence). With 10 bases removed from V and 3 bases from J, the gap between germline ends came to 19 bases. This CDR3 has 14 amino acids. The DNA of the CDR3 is TGTGCCACCTCTAGAGAGCGGACCTTCTACGAGCAGTACTTC. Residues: CATSRERTFYEQYF.

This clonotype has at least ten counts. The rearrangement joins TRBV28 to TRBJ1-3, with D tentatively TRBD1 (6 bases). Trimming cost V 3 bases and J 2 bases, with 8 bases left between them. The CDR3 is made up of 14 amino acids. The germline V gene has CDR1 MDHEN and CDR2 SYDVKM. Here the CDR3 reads CASSLDSPGNTIYF. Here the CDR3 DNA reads TGTGCCAGCAGTTTGGACAGTCCTGGAAACACCATATATTTT.

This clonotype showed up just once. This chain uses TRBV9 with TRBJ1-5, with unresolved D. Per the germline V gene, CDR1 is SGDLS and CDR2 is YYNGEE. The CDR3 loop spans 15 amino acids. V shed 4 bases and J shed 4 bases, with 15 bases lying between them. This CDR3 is CASSPRGSSNQPQHF. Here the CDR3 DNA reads TGTGCCAGCAGCCCCCGAGGCAGCTCGAATCAGCCCCAGCATTTT.

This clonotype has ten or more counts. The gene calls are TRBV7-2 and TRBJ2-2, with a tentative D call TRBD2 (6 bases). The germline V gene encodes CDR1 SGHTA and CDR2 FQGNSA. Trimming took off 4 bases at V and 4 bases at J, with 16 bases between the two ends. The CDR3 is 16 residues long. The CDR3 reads CASSSRRGRGTGELFF. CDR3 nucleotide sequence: TGTGCCAGCAGCTCGAGGCGGGGAAGGGGCACCGGGGAGCTGTTTTTT.

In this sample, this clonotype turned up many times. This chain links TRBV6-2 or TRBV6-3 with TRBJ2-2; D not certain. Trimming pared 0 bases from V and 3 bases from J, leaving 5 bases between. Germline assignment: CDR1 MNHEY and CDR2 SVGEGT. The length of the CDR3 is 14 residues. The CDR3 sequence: CASSYSDDTGELFF. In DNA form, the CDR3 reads TGTGCCAGCAGTTACTCGGACGACACCGGGGAGCTGTTTTTT.

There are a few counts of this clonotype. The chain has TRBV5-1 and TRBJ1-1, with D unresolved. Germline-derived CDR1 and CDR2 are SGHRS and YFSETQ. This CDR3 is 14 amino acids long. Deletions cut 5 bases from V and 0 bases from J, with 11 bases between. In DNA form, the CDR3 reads TGCGCCAGCAGACAAAACATCCTGAACACTGAAGCTTTCTTT. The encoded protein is CASRQNILNTEAFF.

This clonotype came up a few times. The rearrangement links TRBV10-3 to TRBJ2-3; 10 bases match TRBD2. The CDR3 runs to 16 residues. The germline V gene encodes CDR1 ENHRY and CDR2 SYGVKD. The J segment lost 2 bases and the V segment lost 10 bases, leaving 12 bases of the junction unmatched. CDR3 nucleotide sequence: TGTGCCAGCCGGAGCCTAGCGGGGGCACACACAGATACGCAGTATTTT. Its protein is CASRSLAGAHTDTQYF.

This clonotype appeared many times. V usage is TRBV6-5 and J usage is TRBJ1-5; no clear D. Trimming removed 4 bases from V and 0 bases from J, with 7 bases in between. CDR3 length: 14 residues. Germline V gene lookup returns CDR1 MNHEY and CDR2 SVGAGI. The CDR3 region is CASSSGISNQPQHF. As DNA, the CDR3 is TGTGCCAGCAGTTCCGGGATTAGCAATCAGCCCCAGCATTTT.

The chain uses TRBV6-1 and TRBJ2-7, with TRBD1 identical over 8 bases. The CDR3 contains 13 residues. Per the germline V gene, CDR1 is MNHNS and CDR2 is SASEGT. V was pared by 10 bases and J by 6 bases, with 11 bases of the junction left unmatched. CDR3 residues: CATERQGRGEQYF. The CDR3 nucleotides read TGTGCCACGGAACGACAGGGGCGAGGCGAGCAGTACTTC.

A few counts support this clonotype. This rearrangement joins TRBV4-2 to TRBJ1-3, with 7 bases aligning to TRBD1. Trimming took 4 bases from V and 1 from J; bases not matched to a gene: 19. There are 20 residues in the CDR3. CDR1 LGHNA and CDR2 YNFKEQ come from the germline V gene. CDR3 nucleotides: TGTGCCAGCAGCCTATATTACAGGGGCGGGGCGGCGGGTTCTGGAAACACCATATATTTT. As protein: CASSLYYRGGAAGSGNTIYF.

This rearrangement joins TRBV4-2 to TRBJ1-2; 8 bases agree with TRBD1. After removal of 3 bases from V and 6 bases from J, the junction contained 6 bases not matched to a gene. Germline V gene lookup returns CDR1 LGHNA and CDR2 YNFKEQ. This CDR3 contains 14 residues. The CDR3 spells CASSQMTGADGYTF. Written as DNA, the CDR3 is TGTGCCAGCAGCCAGATGACAGGGGCAGATGGCTACACCTTC.

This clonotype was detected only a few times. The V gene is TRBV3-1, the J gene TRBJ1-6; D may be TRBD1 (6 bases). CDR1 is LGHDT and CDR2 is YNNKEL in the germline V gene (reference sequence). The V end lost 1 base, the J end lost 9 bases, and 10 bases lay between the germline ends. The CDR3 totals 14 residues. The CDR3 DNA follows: TGTGCCAGCAGCCAAGGTATACAGGGTTCACCCCTCCACTTT. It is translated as CASSQGIQGSPLHF.

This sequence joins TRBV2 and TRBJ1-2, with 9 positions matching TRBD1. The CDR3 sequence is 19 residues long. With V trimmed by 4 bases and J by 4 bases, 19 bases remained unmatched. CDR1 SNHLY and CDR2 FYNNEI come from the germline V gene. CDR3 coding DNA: TGTGCCAGCAGTGTTCTTACCTGGACAGGGGATTTAGTAGGCTATGGCTACACCTTC. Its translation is CASSVLTWTGDLVGYGYTF.

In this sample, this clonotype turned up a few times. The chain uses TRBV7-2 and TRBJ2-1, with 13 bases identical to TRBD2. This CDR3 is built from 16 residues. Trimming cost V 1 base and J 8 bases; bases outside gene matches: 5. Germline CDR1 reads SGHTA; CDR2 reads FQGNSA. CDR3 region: CASSLGLAGGFDEQFF. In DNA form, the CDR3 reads TGTGCCAGCAGCTTAGGACTAGCGGGGGGTTTCGATGAGCAGTTCTTC.

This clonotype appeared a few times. CDR3 nucleotides: TGCAGCGTTGCCGTGACAGGGAACTATGGCTACACCTTC. Amino acids: CSVAVTGNYGYTF. V and J are TRBV29-1 and TRBJ1-2; 7 bases are a match to TRBD1. Germline V CDR1 and CDR2: SQVTM, ANQGSEA. The J segment lost 2 bases and the V segment lost 4 bases, leaving 4 bases of the junction unmatched. The CDR3 loop spans 13 amino acids.

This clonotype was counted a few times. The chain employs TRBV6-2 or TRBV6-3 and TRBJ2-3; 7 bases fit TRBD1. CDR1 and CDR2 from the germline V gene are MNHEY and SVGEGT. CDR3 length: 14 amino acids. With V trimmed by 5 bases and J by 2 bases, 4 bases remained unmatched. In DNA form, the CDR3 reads TGTGCCAGCAGTGAACAGGGGACCACAGATACGCAGTATTTT. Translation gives CASSEQGTTDTQYF.

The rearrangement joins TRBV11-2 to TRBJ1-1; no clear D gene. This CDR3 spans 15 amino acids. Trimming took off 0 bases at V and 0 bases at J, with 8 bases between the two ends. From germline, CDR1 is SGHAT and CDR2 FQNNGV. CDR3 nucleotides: TGTGCCAGCAGCTTAGAGCCTACTATGAACACTGAAGCTTTCTTT. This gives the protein CASSLEPTMNTEAFF.

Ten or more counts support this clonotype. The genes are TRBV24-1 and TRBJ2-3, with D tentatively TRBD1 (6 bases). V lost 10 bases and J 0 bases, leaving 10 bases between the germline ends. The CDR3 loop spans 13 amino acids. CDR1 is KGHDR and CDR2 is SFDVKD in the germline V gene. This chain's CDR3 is CATSTGSTDTQYF. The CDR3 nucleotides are TGTGCCACTTCGACAGGAAGCACAGATACGCAGTATTTT.